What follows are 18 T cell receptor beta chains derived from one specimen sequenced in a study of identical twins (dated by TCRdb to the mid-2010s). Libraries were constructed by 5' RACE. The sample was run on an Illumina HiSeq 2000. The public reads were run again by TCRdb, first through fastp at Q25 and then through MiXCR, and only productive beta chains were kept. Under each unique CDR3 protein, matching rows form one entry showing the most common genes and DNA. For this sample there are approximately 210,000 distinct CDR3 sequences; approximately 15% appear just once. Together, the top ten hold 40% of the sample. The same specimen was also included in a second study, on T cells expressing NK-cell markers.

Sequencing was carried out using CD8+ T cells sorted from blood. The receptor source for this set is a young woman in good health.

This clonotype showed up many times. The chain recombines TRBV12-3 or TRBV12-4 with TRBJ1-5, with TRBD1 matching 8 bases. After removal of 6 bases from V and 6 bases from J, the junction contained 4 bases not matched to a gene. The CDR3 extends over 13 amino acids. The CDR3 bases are TGTGCCAGCAGCCTCGACAGGGGTCAGCCCCAGCATTTT. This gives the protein CASSLDRGQPQHF.

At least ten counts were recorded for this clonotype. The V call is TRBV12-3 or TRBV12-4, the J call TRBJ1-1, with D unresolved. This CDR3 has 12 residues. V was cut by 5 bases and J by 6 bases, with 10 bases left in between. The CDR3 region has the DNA TGTGCCAGCAGTCCGGCCGGGGCTGAAGCTTTCTTT. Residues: CASSPAGAEAFF.

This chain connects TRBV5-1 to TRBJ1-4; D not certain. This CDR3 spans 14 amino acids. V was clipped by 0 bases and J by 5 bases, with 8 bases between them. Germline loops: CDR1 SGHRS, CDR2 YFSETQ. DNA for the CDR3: TGCGCCAGCAGCTTGGCCAGACCGAATGAAAAACTGTTTTTT. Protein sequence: CASSLARPNEKLFF.

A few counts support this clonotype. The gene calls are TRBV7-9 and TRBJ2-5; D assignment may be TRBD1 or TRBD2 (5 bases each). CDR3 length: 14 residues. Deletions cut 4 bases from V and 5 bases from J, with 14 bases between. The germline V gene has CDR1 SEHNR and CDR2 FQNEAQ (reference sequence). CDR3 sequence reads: CASSSPGTVETQYF. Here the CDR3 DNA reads TGTGCCAGCAGCTCTCCCGGGACCGTGGAGACCCAGTACTTC. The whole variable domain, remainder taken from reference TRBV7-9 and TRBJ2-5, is DTGVSQNPRHKITKRGQNVTFRCDPISEHNRLYWYRQTLGQGPEFLTYFQNEAQLEKSRLLSDRFSAERPKGSFSTLEIQRTEQGDSAMYLCASSSPGTVETQYFGPGTRLLVL.

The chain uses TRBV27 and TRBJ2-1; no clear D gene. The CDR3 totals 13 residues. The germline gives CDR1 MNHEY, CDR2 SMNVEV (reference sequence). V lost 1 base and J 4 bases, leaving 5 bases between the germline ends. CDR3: CASSLLRYNEQFF. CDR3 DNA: TGTGCCAGCAGTTTATTGCGTTACAATGAGCAGTTCTTC.

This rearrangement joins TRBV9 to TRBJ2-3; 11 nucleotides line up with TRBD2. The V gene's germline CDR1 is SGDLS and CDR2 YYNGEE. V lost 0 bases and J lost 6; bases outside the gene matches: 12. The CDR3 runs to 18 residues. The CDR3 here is CASSVGGTSGPPGDTQYF. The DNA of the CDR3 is TGTGCCAGCAGCGTAGGAGGGACTAGCGGCCCCCCAGGGGATACGCAGTATTTT. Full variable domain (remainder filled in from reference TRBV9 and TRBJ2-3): DSGVTQTPKHLITATGQRVTLRCSPRSGDLSVYWYQQSLDQGLQFLIQYYNGEERAKGNILERFSAQQFPDLHSELNLSSLELGDSALYFCASSVGGTSGPPGDTQYFGPGTRLTVL.

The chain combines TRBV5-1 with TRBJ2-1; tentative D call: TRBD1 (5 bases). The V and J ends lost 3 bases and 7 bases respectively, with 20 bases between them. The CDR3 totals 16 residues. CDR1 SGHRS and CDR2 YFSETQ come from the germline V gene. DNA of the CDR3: TGCGCCAGCAGCTCCCTAGGACACCAGACTGGAAATGAGCAGTTCTTC. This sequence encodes CASSSLGHQTGNEQFF.

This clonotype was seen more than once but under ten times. CDR3 DNA sequence: TGTGCCAGCAGCTTAGCGCTAATGAGCGGCCCCCCCTACGAGCAGTACTTC. Translated: CASSLALMSGPPYEQYF. This chain joins TRBV7-2 and TRBJ2-7, with D possibly matching TRBD2 (5 bases). The length of the CDR3 is 17 residues. Trimming took off 0 bases at V and 2 bases at J, with 17 bases between the two ends. Germline values: CDR1 SGHTA, CDR2 FQGNSA.

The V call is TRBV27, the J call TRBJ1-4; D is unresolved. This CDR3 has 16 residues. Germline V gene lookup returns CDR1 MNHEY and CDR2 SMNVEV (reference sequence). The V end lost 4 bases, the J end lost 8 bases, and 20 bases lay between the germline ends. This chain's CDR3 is CASSSHPRGSGEKLFF. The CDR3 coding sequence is TGTGCCAGCAGTTCACATCCGAGAGGGTCTGGCGAAAAACTGTTTTTT.

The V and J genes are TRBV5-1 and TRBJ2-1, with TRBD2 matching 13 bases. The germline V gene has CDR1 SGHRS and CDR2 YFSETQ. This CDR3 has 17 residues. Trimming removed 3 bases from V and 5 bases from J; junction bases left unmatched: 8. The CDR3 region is CASSSGLAGEGDNEQFF. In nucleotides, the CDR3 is TGCGCCAGCAGCTCAGGACTAGCGGGAGAGGGGGACAATGAGCAGTTCTTC.

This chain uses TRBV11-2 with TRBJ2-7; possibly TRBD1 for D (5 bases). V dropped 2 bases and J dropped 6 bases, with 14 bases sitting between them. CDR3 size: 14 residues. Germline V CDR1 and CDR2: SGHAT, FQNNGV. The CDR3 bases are TGTGCCAGCAGCTTATTTGCAGGGTTAGCCGAGCAGTACTTC. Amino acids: CASSLFAGLAEQYF.

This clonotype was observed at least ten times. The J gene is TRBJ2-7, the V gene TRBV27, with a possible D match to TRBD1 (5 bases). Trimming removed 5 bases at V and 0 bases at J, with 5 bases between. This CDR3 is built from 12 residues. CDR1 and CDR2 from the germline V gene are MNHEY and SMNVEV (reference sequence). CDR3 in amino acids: CASSDSSYEQYF. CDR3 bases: TGTGCCAGCAGTGACAGCTCCTACGAGCAGTACTTC.

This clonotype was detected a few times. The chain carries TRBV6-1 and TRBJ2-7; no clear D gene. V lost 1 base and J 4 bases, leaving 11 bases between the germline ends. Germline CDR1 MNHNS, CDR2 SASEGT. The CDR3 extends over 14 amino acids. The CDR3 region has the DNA TGTGCCAGCAGTGAAGGTCTCAGCCTGTACGAGCAGTACTTC. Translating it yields CASSEGLSLYEQYF.

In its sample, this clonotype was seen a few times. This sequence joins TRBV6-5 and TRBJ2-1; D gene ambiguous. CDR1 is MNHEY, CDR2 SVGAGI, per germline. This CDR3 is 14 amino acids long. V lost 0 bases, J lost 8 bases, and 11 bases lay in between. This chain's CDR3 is CASSYSAVPHEQFF. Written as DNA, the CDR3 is TGTGCCAGCAGTTACTCGGCGGTCCCCCATGAGCAGTTCTTC.

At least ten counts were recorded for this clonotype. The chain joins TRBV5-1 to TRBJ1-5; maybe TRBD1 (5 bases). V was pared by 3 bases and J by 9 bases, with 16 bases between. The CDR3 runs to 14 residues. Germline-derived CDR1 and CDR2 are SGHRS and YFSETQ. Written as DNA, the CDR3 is TGCGCCAGCAGCTACGGGACGGCCGTCCCGCCCCAGCATTTT. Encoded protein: CASSYGTAVPPQHF.

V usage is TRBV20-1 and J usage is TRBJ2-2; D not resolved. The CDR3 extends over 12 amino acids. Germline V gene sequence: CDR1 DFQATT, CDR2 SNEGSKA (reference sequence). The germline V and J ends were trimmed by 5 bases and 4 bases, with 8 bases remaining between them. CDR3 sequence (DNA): TGCAGTGCTCCGGGTGTCACCGGGGAGCTGTTTTTT. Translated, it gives CSAPGVTGELFF.

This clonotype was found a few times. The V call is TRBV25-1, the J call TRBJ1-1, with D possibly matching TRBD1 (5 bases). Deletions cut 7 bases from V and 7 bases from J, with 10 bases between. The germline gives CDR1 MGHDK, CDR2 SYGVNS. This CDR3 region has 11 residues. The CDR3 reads CASTVGLEAFF. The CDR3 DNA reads TGTGCCAGCACCGTGGGGCTTGAAGCTTTCTTT.

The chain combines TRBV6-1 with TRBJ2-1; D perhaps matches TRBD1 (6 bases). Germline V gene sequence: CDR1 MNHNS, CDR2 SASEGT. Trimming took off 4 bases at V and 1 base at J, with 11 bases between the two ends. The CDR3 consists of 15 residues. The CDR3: CASSARQDSYNEQFF. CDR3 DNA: TGTGCCAGCAGTGCCAGACAGGATTCCTACAATGAGCAGTTCTTC.